The 26 T cell receptor beta chains below were found in one sample sequenced in a study of CXCR3-negative and CXCR3-positive naive CD8 T cells. Study results and limitations: TRB CDR3s of CXCR3-positive naive cells were more hydrophobic than those of CXCR3-negative naive cells.

No antigens are known for them. Through 5' RACE with UMI labels, the TRB cDNA libraries were prepared. TCRdb re-called the 5' RACE reads, yielding one record per CDR3 amino acid sequence without DNA. The sample holds fewer than 140,000 distinct CDR3 sequences. Sequences were obtained from naive CXCR3+ CD8+ T cells from blood. Subset: CD45RO-CCR7+CD27+CD95- naive CD8+ T cells expressing CXCR3 (TNR3+). These receptors were obtained from a human donor in good health. Some clones in this sample may be carry-over from other donors' samples.

This sequence joins TRBV6-2 or TRBV6-3 and TRBJ2-7; TCRdb selects TRBD2, and the lack of DNA leaves this call unchecked. From germline, CDR1 is MNHEY and CDR2 SVGEGT. This CDR3 comprises 16 residues. CDR3 in amino acids: CASSYSRTSGNYEQYF.

This chain joins TRBV5-4 and TRBJ2-3; TCRdb names TRBD1, which stays unverified in the absence of DNA. This CDR3 is 17 amino acids long. Germline CDR1 is SGHNT and CDR2 is YYREEE (reference sequence). This chain's CDR3 is CASTSLPGQGAKDTQYF.

The chain joins TRBV5-1 to TRBJ1-5; TCRdb picks TRBD1, but there is no DNA to check that call. CDR3 length equals 15 residues. CDR1 is SGHRS and CDR2 is YFSETQ in the germline V gene. Here the CDR3 reads CASSLTGTSNQPQHF.

The chain has TRBV7-9 and TRBJ2-7; TCRdb lists TRBD1, though no DNA is available to test this call. CDR1 is SEHNR and CDR2 is FQNEAQ in the germline V gene (reference sequence). CDR3 length: 14 amino acids. The CDR3 reads CASSSRDSPYEQYF.

The chain couples TRBV4-1 to TRBJ1-2. This CDR3 is 14 amino acids long. Germline lookup yields CDR1 MGHRA and CDR2 YSYEKL. The CDR3 reads CASSQVGSAYGYTF.

The chain joins TRBV20-1 to TRBJ2-4; TCRdb designates TRBD2, a call that cannot be tested without DNA. Germline V gene data show CDR1 as DFQATT and CDR2 as SNEGSKA (reference sequence). CDR3 length: 13 amino acids. This chain's CDR3 is CSARDSGGDIQYF.

The rearrangement links TRBV18 to TRBJ2-7; TCRdb picks TRBD2, but there is no DNA to check that call. The germline V gene encodes CDR1 KGHSH and CDR2 LQKENI. The length of the CDR3 is 15 residues. CDR3: CASSPWTSGTYEQYF.

V gene TRBV7-9 combines with J gene TRBJ1-1. CDR1 and CDR2 from the germline V gene are SEHNR and FQNEAQ (reference sequence). This CDR3 has 12 residues. CDR3 residues: CASSLVNTEAFF.

This sequence joins TRBV5-1 and TRBJ2-7. Germline V gene sequence: CDR1 SGHRS, CDR2 YFSETQ. This CDR3 contains 12 residues. CDR3 amino acids: CASSSDYYEQYF. The full variable domain, completed using reference TRBV5-1 and TRBJ2-7, is KAGVTQTPRYLIKTRGQQVTLSCSPISGHRSVSWYQQTPGQGLQFLFEYFSETQRNKGNFPGRFSGRQFSNSRSEMNVSTLELGDSALYLCASSSDYYEQYFGPGTRLTVT.

V and J are TRBV21-1 and TRBJ1-2. TRBV21-1 is a pseudogene. The CDR3 covers 19 residues. This CDR3 is CASSSPRRQPMLANYGYTF.

This chain uses TRBV7-9 with TRBJ2-2; TCRdb lists TRBD1, though no DNA is available to test this call. The CDR3 runs to 15 residues. CDR1 is SEHNR and CDR2 is FQNEAQ in the germline V gene (reference sequence). The CDR3 reads CASSLEDSSLGELFF.

The chain uses TRBV3-1 and TRBJ2-7. Germline V CDR1 and CDR2: LGHDT, YNNKEL (reference sequence). This CDR3 spans 14 amino acids. The CDR3 here is CASSQGENSYEQYF.

V and J are TRBV7-6 and TRBJ1-4; checking the TCRdb D call of TRBD1 is not possible without DNA. The germline gives CDR1 SGHVS, CDR2 FNYEAQ. The CDR3 consists of 14 residues. CDR3 sequence reads: CASRQGTTNEKLFF. Full variable domain (missing parts from reference TRBV7-6 and TRBJ1-4): GAGVSQSPRYKVTKRGQDVALRCDPISGHVSLYWYRQALGQGPEFLTYFNYEAQQDKSGLPNDRFSAERPEGSISTLTIQRTEQRDSAMYRCASRQGTTNEKLFFGSGTQLSVL.

This chain joins TRBV7-9 and TRBJ2-2. The CDR3 is 14 amino acids. Per germline, CDR1 SEHNR and CDR2 FQNEAQ (reference sequence). The chain's CDR3 is CASSFEREPGELFF.

The V call is TRBV7-9, the J call TRBJ2-7; the TCRdb D gene call, TRBD2, has no DNA to confirm it. CDR1 and CDR2 from the germline V gene are SEHNR and FQNEAQ (reference sequence). CDR3 size: 16 residues. CDR3 sequence: CASDLTTSGSSYEQYF.

The chain joins TRBV11-3 to TRBJ1-2; TCRdb reports TRBD1, a call that lacks DNA to check it against. CDR3 length: 13 residues. The germline V gene has CDR1 SGHNT and CDR2 YENEEA. The CDR3 protein is CASSLRDTYGYTF.

The chain uses TRBV24-1 and TRBJ2-7; TCRdb indicates TRBD1, and absent DNA this call remains unverified. CDR1 is KGHDR, CDR2 SFDVKD, per germline. CDR3 length: 13 residues. The CDR3 sequence is CATSERGLYEQYF.

The V call is TRBV5-1, the J call TRBJ2-7; absent DNA, TCRdb's TRBD1 call cannot be checked. This CDR3 is built from 16 residues. Germline V lookup: CDR1 SGHRS, CDR2 YFSETQ. CDR3: CASSGISGTGGPEQYF.

This chain links TRBV14 with TRBJ2-3; TCRdb selects TRBD2, and the lack of DNA leaves this call unchecked. In germline, CDR1 is SGHDN, CDR2 FVKESK. The CDR3 covers 15 residues. The CDR3 reads CASSQGGSGTDTQYF.

The chain uses TRBV29-1 and TRBJ2-3; TCRdb calls TRBD2, which cannot be checked without DNA. The CDR3 is 13 residues long. Germline V lookup: CDR1 SQVTM, CDR2 ANQGSEA. CDR3 loop: CSVEGPSVGLQYF.

The chain couples TRBV29-1 to TRBJ1-1; TCRdb returns TRBD1, unconfirmable since there is no DNA. CDR3 size: 13 residues. In germline, CDR1 is SQVTM, CDR2 ANQGSEA. This CDR3 is CSVDVSPDTEAFF. The full variable domain, in which reference TRBV29-1 and TRBJ1-1 provide the parts outside the CDR3, is SAVISQKPSRDICQRGTSLTIQCQVDSQVTMMFWYRQQPGQSLTLIATANQGSEATYESGFVIDKFPISRPNLTFSTLTVSNMSPEDSSIYLCSVDVSPDTEAFFGQGTRLTVV.

The chain combines TRBV28 with TRBJ2-1; TCRdb indicates TRBD1, and absent DNA this call remains unverified. Germline V gene lookup returns CDR1 MDHEN and CDR2 SYDVKM. CDR3 length: 15 residues. CDR3 in amino acids: CASSSRGRRDNEQFF.

This rearrangement joins TRBV20-1 to TRBJ2-7; TCRdb designates TRBD2, a call that cannot be tested without DNA. The CDR3 runs to 15 residues. Germline V gene data show CDR1 as DFQATT and CDR2 as SNEGSKA (reference sequence). The chain's CDR3 is CSARASLSSSYEQYF.

The chain carries TRBV28 and TRBJ2-7; TCRdb's D gene call, TRBD1, goes unchecked for lack of DNA. This CDR3 comprises 16 residues. Germline V gene lookup returns CDR1 MDHEN and CDR2 SYDVKM. This chain's CDR3 is CASSSPGQGAPYEQYF.

The chain couples TRBV6-5 to TRBJ1-1; the TRBD1 assignment by TCRdb is unverifiable without DNA. CDR3 size: 14 residues. Germline V gene lookup returns CDR1 MNHEY and CDR2 SVGAGI. CDR3 loop: CASSYRDSGSEAFF.

The chain combines TRBV12-5 with TRBJ2-1; TCRdb designates TRBD2, a call that cannot be tested without DNA. This CDR3 has 16 residues. From germline, CDR1 is LGHNT and CDR2 FRNRAP. CDR3 in amino acids: CASGPPLPGENNEQFF.